Sequencing of this T cell receptor beta chain was carried out in a study of identical twins. TCRdb used MiXCR to reprocess the 5' RACE reads, holding one entry per CDR3 protein. There are about 190,000 distinct CDR3 sequences in the sample; around a sixth occur only once, and 35% to 45% lies in the top ten. This clonotype was observed many times. Trimming shortened V by 11 bases and J by 1 base, and 14 bases separated the two germline ends. The CDR3 length is 13 residues. Separately, the same data were catalogued under a study of T cells expressing NK-cell markers.

This chain connects TRBV12-3 or TRBV12-4 to TRBJ1-1; D ambiguous. The TCR sequence derives from a woman aged 18-30 years in good health. The source material was CD8+ T cells sorted from blood. The CDR3 DNA sequence: TGTGCCGTGCCCCACGTTTCGAACACTGAAGCTTTCTTT. This codes for CAVPHVSNTEAFF.